The present T cell receptor (beta chain) was sequenced within a study of blood T cell repertoires in COVID-19. The protocol was immunoSEQ multiplex PCR, while the TCRdb copy is restricted to in-frame clones and leaves out a portion. This table has more than 95,000 clones, roughly 85% appearing once. Per germline, CDR1 SGHRS and CDR2 YFSETQ. Trimming removed 4 bases from V and 2 bases from J; junction bases left unmatched: 17. This CDR3 has 18 residues. Sample: peripheral blood. The chain recombines TRBV5-1 with TRBJ1-1; 7 positions agree with TRBD1. The sequence came from a woman at least 80 years old with acute or convalescent COVID-19. DNA of the CDR3: TGCGCCAGCAGCGCGGATCGGCGAAGAGGGGGCGTAAACACTGAAGCTTTCTTT. It translates to CASSADRRRGGVNTEAFF.